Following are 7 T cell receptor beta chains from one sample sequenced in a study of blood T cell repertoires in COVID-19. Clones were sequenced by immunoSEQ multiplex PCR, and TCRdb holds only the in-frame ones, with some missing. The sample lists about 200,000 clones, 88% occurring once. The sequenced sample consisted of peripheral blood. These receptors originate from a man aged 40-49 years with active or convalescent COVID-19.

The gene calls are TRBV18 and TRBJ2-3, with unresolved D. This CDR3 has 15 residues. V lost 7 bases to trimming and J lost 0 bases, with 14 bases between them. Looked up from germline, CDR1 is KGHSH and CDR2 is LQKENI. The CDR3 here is CASFPGTDSTDTQYF. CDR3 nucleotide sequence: TGTGCCAGCTTCCCCGGAACAGACAGCACAGATACGCAGTATTTT.

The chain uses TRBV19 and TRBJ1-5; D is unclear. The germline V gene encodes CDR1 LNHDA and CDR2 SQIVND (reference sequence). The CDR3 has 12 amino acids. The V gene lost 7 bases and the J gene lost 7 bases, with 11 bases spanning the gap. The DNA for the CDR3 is TGTGCCAGTAACGGGGATAAACAGCCCCAGCATTTT. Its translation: CASNGDKQPQHF.

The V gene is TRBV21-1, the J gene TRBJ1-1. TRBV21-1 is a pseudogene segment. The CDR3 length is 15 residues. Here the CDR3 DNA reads TGTGCCAGCAGCTTTCACACCGAGGGGAACACTGAAGCTTTCTTT. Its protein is CASSFHTEGNTEAFF.

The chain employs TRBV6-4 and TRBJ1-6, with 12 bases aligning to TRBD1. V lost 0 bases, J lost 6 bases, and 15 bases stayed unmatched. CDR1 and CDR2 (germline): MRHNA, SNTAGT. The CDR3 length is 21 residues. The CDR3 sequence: CASSDSMLLGTGGPTNSPLHF. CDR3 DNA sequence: TGTGCCAGCAGTGACTCGATGTTGTTGGGGACAGGGGGCCCGACTAATTCACCCCTCCACTTT.

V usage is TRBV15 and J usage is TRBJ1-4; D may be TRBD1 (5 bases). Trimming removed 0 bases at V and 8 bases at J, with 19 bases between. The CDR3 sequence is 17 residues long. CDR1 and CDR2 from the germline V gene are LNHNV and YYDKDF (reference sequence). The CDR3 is CATSRDSGPPGEEKLFF. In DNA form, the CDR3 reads TGTGCCACCAGCAGAGATAGTGGACCGCCGGGGGAGGAAAAACTGTTTTTT. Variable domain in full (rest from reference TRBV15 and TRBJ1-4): DAMVIQNPRYQVTQFGKPVTLSCSQTLNHNVMYWYQQKSSQAPKLLFHYYDKDFNNEADTPDNFQSRRPNTSFCFLDIRSPGLGDTAMYLCATSRDSGPPGEEKLFFGSGTQLSVL.

The CDR3 region is CASSREGFTDTQYF. The DNA for the CDR3 is TGTGCCAGCAGCCGGGAGGGATTCACAGATACGCAGTATTTT. The J gene is TRBJ2-3, the V gene TRBV7-2; 8 positions match TRBD2. The CDR3 extends over 14 amino acids. Germline V gene data show CDR1 as SGHTA and CDR2 as FQGNSA. V trimming: 5 bases; J trimming: 2 bases; junction bases outside the gene matches: 3.

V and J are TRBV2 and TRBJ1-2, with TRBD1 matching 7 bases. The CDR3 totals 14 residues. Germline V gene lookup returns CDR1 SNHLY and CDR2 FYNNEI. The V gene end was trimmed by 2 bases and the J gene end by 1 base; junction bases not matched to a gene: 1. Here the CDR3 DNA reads TGTGCCAGCAGTGAAAGGGGGCTTAACTATGGCTACACCTTC. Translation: CASSERGLNYGYTF. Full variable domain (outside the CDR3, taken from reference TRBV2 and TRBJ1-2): EPEVTQTPSHQVTQMGQEVILRCVPISNHLYFYWYRQILGQKVEFLVSFYNNEISEKSEIFDDQFSVERPDGSNFTLKIRSTKLEDSAMYFCASSERGLNYGYTFGSGTRLTVV.